What follows is one T cell receptor (beta chain) and its context. This sample is part of a study of blood T cell repertoires in COVID-19. Background on the study: The United States, Italy and Spain were the sources of the acute and convalescent COVID-19 samples.

Only in-frame clones appear in the TCRdb table, and some are missing; sequencing was by immunoSEQ multiplex PCR. The sample includes 200,000 to 300,000 clones, roughly 89% of them seen just once. Germline CDR1 SGDLS, CDR2 YYNGEE. V trimming: 0 bases; J trimming: 7 bases; junction bases outside the gene matches: 6. The CDR3 has 14 amino acids. The gene calls are TRBV9 and TRBJ2-7; the match to TRBD2 covers 8 bases. The receptor was derived from a woman in her 30s who had recovered from COVID-19. The sequenced sample was PBMCs or T cells enriched from blood (not recorded which). The CDR3 spells CASSVDGRAWEQYF. The CDR3 nucleotides are TGTGCCAGCAGCGTAGACGGGAGGGCCTGGGAGCAGTACTTC.